These 9 T cell receptor beta chains came from one sample sequenced in a study of blood T cell repertoires in COVID-19. This table comes from immunoSEQ multiplex PCR, and its TCRdb copy is limited to in-frame clones, with some not included. There are about 280,000 clones in the sample; 85% occur only once, and roughly 14% lies in the top ten. Source material: peripheral blood. The receptor source for this set is a human donor in a cohort sampled during active COVID-19.

CDR3 sequence: CSAPLQETQYF. The CDR3 DNA reads as TGCAGTGCCCCTCTACAAGAGACCCAGTACTTC. The chain joins TRBV20-1 to TRBJ2-5; D unclear. V shed 6 bases and J shed 2 bases, with 7 bases lying between them. Germline values: CDR1 DFQATT, CDR2 SNEGSKA (reference sequence). The CDR3 has 11 amino acids.

This clone came up a few times. This chain uses TRBV28 with TRBJ2-1; tentative D call: TRBD2 (6 bases). Germline V gene lookup returns CDR1 MDHEN and CDR2 SYDVKM. V was trimmed by 6 bases and J by 8 bases, leaving 17 bases between them. The CDR3 extends over 14 amino acids. CDR3 coding DNA: TGTGCCAGCAGCTCCCCGGGACTTTCTGATGAGCAGTTCTTC. It is translated as CASSSPGLSDEQFF.

The chain is built from TRBV11-3 and TRBJ2-3; 7 nucleotides agree with TRBD2. CDR3 length: 16 amino acids. V lost 4 bases to trimming and J lost 0 bases; unmatched junction nucleotides: 7. CDR1 SGHNT and CDR2 YENEEA come from the germline V gene. CDR3 residues: CASSSYSGTSTDTQYF. CDR3 coding DNA: TGTGCCAGCAGCTCTTACAGCGGGACCAGCACAGATACGCAGTATTTT.

CDR3 sequence: CASSLTGGGYEQYF. The CDR3, as DNA: TGTGCCAGCAGCTTAACCGGGGGAGGCTACGAGCAGTACTTC. The rearrangement uses TRBV7-2 and TRBJ2-7; possibly TRBD2 for D (6 bases). CDR1 and CDR2 from the germline V gene are SGHTA and FQGNSA. V was shortened by 2 bases and J by 3 bases, with 11 bases between the two germline ends. CDR3 size: 14 residues.

The rearrangement uses TRBV5-1 and TRBJ1-1, with no clear D. The V gene's germline CDR1 is SGHRS and CDR2 YFSETQ. The CDR3 extends over 14 amino acids. V lost 6 bases and J lost 1, with 13 bases in between. CDR3 in DNA: TGCGCCAGCAACGGTGAGTCCTCGAACACTGAAGCTTTCTTT. It yields the protein CASNGESSNTEAFF.

The V and J genes are TRBV27 and TRBJ2-3; D is ambiguous. The V end lost 3 bases, the J end lost 4 bases, and 8 bases lay between the germline ends. The length of the CDR3 is 13 residues. CDR1 is MNHEY and CDR2 is SMNVEV in the germline V gene (reference sequence). Written as DNA, the CDR3 is TGTGCCAGCAGTTTTACTGTGGCAGATACGCAGTATTTT. Protein: CASSFTVADTQYF.

Concerning this clone: Sequence at one end of the junction differs from germline and may be a read error. The rearrangement joins TRBV3-1 (or the pseudogene TRBV3-2) to TRBJ1-1; D is possibly TRBD1 (5 bases). The CDR3 has 13 residues. The V gene's germline CDR1 is LGHDT and CDR2 YNNKEL (reference sequence). The CDR3 DNA reads as TGTGCCAGCAGCCAAGGCCAAGGGGCAAGCCCCCGTTTT. It is translated as CASSQGQGASPRF.

The V call is TRBV19, the J call TRBJ2-5; D is perhaps TRBD2 (7 bases). The CDR3 is 16 amino acids. Germline lookup yields CDR1 LNHDA and CDR2 SQIVND (reference sequence). Trimming removed 5 bases at V and 5 bases at J, with 21 bases between. CDR3 DNA sequence: TGTGCCAGTAGTCCGGGGGGCCGAGGGGGAGAGGAGACCCAGTACTTC. This encodes CASSPGGRGGEETQYF.

The V gene is TRBV7-2, the J gene TRBJ1-3, with no clear D. Germline V lookup: CDR1 SGHTA, CDR2 FQGNSA. The germline V and J ends were trimmed by 1 base and 0 bases, with 7 bases remaining between them. This CDR3 comprises 15 residues. The CDR3 protein is CASSLDGSSGNTIYF. DNA for the CDR3: TGTGCCAGCAGCTTAGACGGTTCCTCTGGAAACACCATATATTTT.